Listed here is a single TCR beta chain. Its cognate antigen is unknown. This entry is derived from a study of CXCR3-negative and CXCR3-positive naive CD8 T cells. On the study more broadly: Total TRB output reached 130 million or so reads, about 1.5 +/- 0.3 million per library.

Study-wide results and limits: TRB CDR3 hydrophobicity was greater in CXCR3-positive naive cells than in CXCR3-negative naive cells. Relative to memory CD8+ cells, whose diversity was much lower, both naive subsets had comparably high diversity.

It was by 5' RACE with UMI labels that the TRB cDNA libraries were prepared. TCRdb re-analyzed the 5' RACE reads; it lists each CDR3 protein once, without DNA. This sample contains approximately 96,000 distinct CDR3 sequences. The sequence was obtained from a human donor in good health. Some clones in this sample may be carry-over from other donors' samples. Material for sequencing was naive CXCR3+ CD8+ T cells from blood. Subset specified: CD45RO-CCR7+CD27+CD95- naive CD8+ T cells expressing CXCR3 (TNR3+).

The CDR3 sequence is CASTDPADSSRPQHF. The rearrangement links TRBV6-2 or TRBV6-3 to TRBJ1-5; lacking DNA, the TRBD1 call made by TCRdb goes unchecked. This CDR3 spans 15 amino acids. The V gene's germline CDR1 is MNHEY and CDR2 SVGEGT.